These 20 T cell receptor beta chains share one sample of origin, sequenced in a study of T cell responses to AZD1222 COVID-19 vaccine. The table came from immunoSEQ multiplex PCR; TCRdb's copy has only in-frame clones and leaves some out. Seen here are 150,000 to 190,000 clones, approximately 90% observed once, and the top ten hold over 1.5%. Sequencing was performed on peripheral blood, taken on day 0 of AZD1222 vaccination. Every receptor here comes from an adult in good health.

The J gene is TRBJ2-2, the V gene TRBV5-1, with D unclear. Trimming stripped 0 bases from V and 4 bases from J, with 10 bases between. Germline V gene sequence: CDR1 SGHRS, CDR2 YFSETQ. The CDR3 is 15 amino acids. CDR3 protein: CASSLVAAGTGELFF. In DNA form, the CDR3 reads TGCGCCAGCAGCTTGGTGGCAGCTGGCACCGGGGAGCTGTTTTTT.

V and J are TRBV4-3 and TRBJ2-7; TRBD2 aligns across 10 bases. The CDR3 loop spans 15 amino acids. CDR1 is LGHNA, CDR2 YSLEER, per germline. J was trimmed by 4 bases and V by 1 base; bases with no gene match: 4. In nucleotides, the CDR3 is TGCGCCAGCAGCCAAGGGGCTAGCGGGAGTTACGAGCAGTACTTC. Protein: CASSQGASGSYEQYF.

The chain has TRBV2 and TRBJ2-1; no clear D gene. This CDR3 has 19 amino acids. Between the trimmed V and J ends, which lost 2 bases and 0 bases, there was a span of 20 bases. Germline V gene lookup returns CDR1 SNHLY and CDR2 FYNNEI. The CDR3 reads CASSEFLVYSLSSYNEQFF. CDR3 sequence (DNA): TGTGCCAGCAGTGAATTTTTAGTCTATTCGCTGAGCTCCTACAATGAGCAGTTCTTC.

The chain is built from TRBV4-1 and TRBJ2-5, with D maybe TRBD2 (6 bases). CDR3 length: 15 amino acids. The germline V gene has CDR1 MGHRA and CDR2 YSYEKL. The V end was cut by 0 bases, the J end by 5 bases, with 13 bases between. The CDR3 nucleotides are TGCGCCAGCAGCCAAGATGGCGGGGTTGGGGAGACCCAGTACTTC. It codes for CASSQDGGVGETQYF.

This chain links TRBV27 with TRBJ2-7; 10 bases fit TRBD2. Germline lookup yields CDR1 MNHEY and CDR2 SMNVEV (reference sequence). V was pared by 4 bases and J by 5 bases, with 8 bases of the junction left unmatched. The CDR3 covers 15 residues. In DNA, the CDR3 is TGTGCCAGCAGTTCCAGCGGGAGGGCTCCCCACGAGCAGTACTTC. This codes for CASSSSGRAPHEQYF.

This clone was observed a handful of times. The gene calls are TRBV2 and TRBJ1-1; D call uncertain. This CDR3 region has 14 residues. Trimming took off 7 bases at V and 0 bases at J, with 12 bases between the two ends. Germline-derived CDR1 and CDR2 are SNHLY and FYNNEI. In DNA form, the CDR3 reads TGTGCCAGCACGGTGGAGGGCATGAACACTGAAGCTTTCTTT. Translated, it gives CASTVEGMNTEAFF.

About this clone itself: Other DNA sequences in the same sample also yield this CDR3. The chain joins TRBV12-3 or TRBV12-4 to TRBJ1-2; D uncertain. CDR3 length: 13 amino acids. Deletions cut 1 base from V and 4 bases from J, with 7 bases between. CDR3 in amino acids: CASSLGETYGYTF. In DNA form, the CDR3 reads TGTGCCAGCAGTTTAGGGGAGACCTATGGCTACACCTTC.

The rearrangement joins TRBV5-4 to TRBJ2-2; D uncertain. V was cut by 4 bases and J by 7 bases, with 8 bases left in between. The CDR3 runs to 12 residues. CDR1 and CDR2 (germline): SGHNT, YYREEE (reference sequence). Here the CDR3 reads CASSPSYGELFF. In DNA, the CDR3 is TGTGCCAGCAGCCCAAGTTACGGGGAGCTGTTTTTT.

J is TRBJ1-2 and V is TRBV24-1; no firm D call. Between the trimmed V and J ends, which lost 9 bases and 2 bases, there was a span of 15 bases. CDR1 is KGHDR, CDR2 SFDVKD, per germline. CDR3 size: 14 residues. The CDR3: CATSGSLQNYGYTF. CDR3 sequence (DNA): TGTGCCACCTCCGGCTCCCTACAAAACTATGGCTACACCTTC.

The chain carries TRBV19 and TRBJ1-3; D is uncertain. Germline V gene sequence: CDR1 LNHDA, CDR2 SQIVND (reference sequence). The CDR3 totals 15 residues. Trimming pared 5 bases from V and 0 bases from J, leaving 11 bases between. The DNA for the CDR3 is TGTGCCAGTAGTTACCCAGGAGCCTCTGGAAACACCATATATTTT. It codes for CASSYPGASGNTIYF.

V is TRBV18 and J is TRBJ1-2, with D possibly TRBD1 on 6 matching bases. Germline CDR1 reads KGHSH; CDR2 reads LQKENI. The CDR3 is made up of 15 amino acids. Trimming stripped 2 bases from V and 0 bases from J, with 10 bases between. The CDR3 sequence: CASSPLGASNYGYTF. The DNA for the CDR3 is TGTGCCAGCTCACCATTGGGGGCCTCTAACTATGGCTACACCTTC.

The chain carries TRBV7-2 and TRBJ2-7, with 8 nucleotides matching TRBD1. Germline-derived CDR1 and CDR2 are SGHTA and FQGNSA. CDR3 length equals 13 residues. After removal of 5 bases from V and 3 bases from J, the junction contained 3 bases not matched to a gene. The CDR3 is CASSLQGGYEQYF. The CDR3 bases are TGTGCCAGCAGCCTACAGGGGGGCTACGAGCAGTACTTC.

V and J are TRBV18 and TRBJ2-7; 9 bases fit TRBD2. Germline trimming cut 3 bases from V and 7 bases from J; bases unmatched to any gene: 13. The CDR3 covers 16 residues. Germline assignment: CDR1 KGHSH and CDR2 LQKENI. The CDR3 bases are TGTGCCAGCTCACCGTTTTTCGTAGCGGGAGTCGGGGAGCAGTACTTC. Its translation is CASSPFFVAGVGEQYF.

The V and J genes are TRBV9 and TRBJ2-2; D possibly corresponds to TRBD2 (7 bases). Germline V gene sequence: CDR1 SGDLS, CDR2 YYNGEE. The V end lost 3 bases, the J end lost 3 bases, and 12 bases lay between the germline ends. The CDR3 loop spans 15 amino acids. CDR3: CASSAGGTYTGELFF. Here the CDR3 DNA reads TGTGCCAGCAGCGCGGGGGGCACTTACACCGGGGAGCTGTTTTTT.

The chain carries TRBV6-4 and TRBJ2-3; D not resolved. Trimming cost V 0 bases and J 0 bases, with 10 bases left between them. Germline values: CDR1 MRHNA, CDR2 SNTAGT. The CDR3 sequence is 16 residues long. This CDR3 is CASSDSVGSSTDTQYF. The CDR3 coding sequence is TGTGCCAGCAGTGACTCAGTGGGGTCTAGCACAGATACGCAGTATTTT.

The genes are TRBV19 and TRBJ1-5, with D perhaps TRBD1 (5 bases). The CDR3 runs to 16 residues. CDR1 is LNHDA and CDR2 is SQIVND in the germline V gene (reference sequence). V was pared by 5 bases and J by 4 bases, with 18 bases between. CDR3 sequence (DNA): TGTGCCAGTAGTCTATCACCGGGACGGCAAAATCAGCCCCAGCATTTT. Its translation: CASSLSPGRQNQPQHF.

With respect to this clone: The sample contains more than one DNA sequence encoding this CDR3. The chain combines TRBV10-3 with TRBJ1-4; TRBD1 might be the D (5 bases). CDR1 is ENHRY, CDR2 SYGVKD, per germline. The CDR3 totals 14 residues. V lost 6 bases to trimming and J lost 0 bases, with 8 bases between them. The CDR3 DNA follows: TGTGCCATCAGGGGGGGGGCAACTAATGAAAAACTGTTTTTT. It specifies CAIRGGATNEKLFF.

This chain joins TRBV11-1 and TRBJ2-2, with a weak D call TRBD2 (5 bases). Trimming took off 0 bases at V and 6 bases at J, with 11 bases between the two ends. The germline CDR1 and CDR2 sequences are SGHAT and FQDESV (reference sequence). The CDR3 is 15 amino acids. The CDR3 nucleotides are TGTGCCAGCAGCTTAGCGACTATCAAGGCCGGGGAGCTGTTTTTT. This translates into CASSLATIKAGELFF. The variable domain in full, completed from reference TRBV11-1 and TRBJ2-2, reads EAEVAQSPRYKITEKSQAVAFWCDPISGHATLYWYRQILGQGPELLVQFQDESVVDDSQLPKDRFSAERLKGVDSTLKIQPAELGDSAMYLCASSLATIKAGELFFGEGSRLTVL.

The chain recombines TRBV11-3 with TRBJ1-1; TRBD1 matches at 7 bases. Trimming took 4 bases from V and 4 from J; bases not matched to a gene: 6. The length of the CDR3 is 14 residues. CDR1 and CDR2 from the germline V gene are SGHNT and YENEEA. The CDR3 coding sequence is TGTGCCAGCAGCTCCCAGGGGGGTGGCACTGAAGCTTTCTTT. Translation gives CASSSQGGGTEAFF.

The rearrangement uses TRBV7-9 and TRBJ2-7, with 8 bases matching TRBD1. CDR3 length: 17 residues. J gave up 0 bases and V 3 bases, and 10 bases lay outside the gene matches. CDR1 SEHNR and CDR2 FQNEAQ come from the germline V gene (reference sequence). As DNA, the CDR3 is TGTGCCAGCAGCTTGAGACCGGGACAGGTTAGCTCCTACGAGCAGTACTTC. Its protein is CASSLRPGQVSSYEQYF. Combining the CDR3 with reference TRBV7-9 and TRBJ2-7 gives the whole variable domain DTGVSQNPRHKITKRGQNVTFRCDPISEHNRLYWYRQTLGQGPEFLTYFQNEAQLEKSRLLSDRFSAERPKGSFSTLEIQRTEQGDSAMYLCASSLRPGQVSSYEQYFGPGTRLTVT.